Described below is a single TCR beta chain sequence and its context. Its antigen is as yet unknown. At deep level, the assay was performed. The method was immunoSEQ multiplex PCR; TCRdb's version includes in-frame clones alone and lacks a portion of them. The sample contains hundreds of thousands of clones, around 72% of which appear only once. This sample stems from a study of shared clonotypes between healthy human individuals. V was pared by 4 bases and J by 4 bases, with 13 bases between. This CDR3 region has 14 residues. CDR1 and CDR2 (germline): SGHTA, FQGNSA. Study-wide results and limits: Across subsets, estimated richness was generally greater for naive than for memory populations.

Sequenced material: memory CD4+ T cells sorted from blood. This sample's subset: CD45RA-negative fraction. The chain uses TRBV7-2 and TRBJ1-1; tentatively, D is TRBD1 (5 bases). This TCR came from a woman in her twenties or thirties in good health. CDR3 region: CASSSRVVGTEAFF. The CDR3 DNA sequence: TGTGCCAGCAGCTCCAGGGTAGTCGGCACTGAAGCTTTCTTT.